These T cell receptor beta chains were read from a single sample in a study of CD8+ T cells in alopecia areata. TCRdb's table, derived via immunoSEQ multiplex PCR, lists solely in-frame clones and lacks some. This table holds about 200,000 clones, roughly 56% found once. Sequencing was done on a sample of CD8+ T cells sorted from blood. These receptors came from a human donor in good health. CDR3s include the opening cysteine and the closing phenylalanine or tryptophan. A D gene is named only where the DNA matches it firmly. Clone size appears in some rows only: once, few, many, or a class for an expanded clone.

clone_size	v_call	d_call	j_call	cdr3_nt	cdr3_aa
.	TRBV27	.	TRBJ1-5	TGTGCCAGCAGCCCCATCGGGTCCAATCAGCCCCAGCATTTT	CASSPIGSNQPQHF
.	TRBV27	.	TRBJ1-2	TGTGCCAGCAGCAATCAGGGTTTTGTGGGTCGCTACACCTTC	CASSNQGFVGRYTF
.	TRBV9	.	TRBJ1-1	TGTGCCAGCAGCGATCTGGAGGGGCCTGAAGCTTTCTTT	CASSDLEGPEAFF
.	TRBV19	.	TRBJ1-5	TGTGCCAGTAGTGAGAGCCAGCCCCAGCATTTT	CASSESQPQHF
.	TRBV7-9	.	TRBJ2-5	TGTGCCAGCAGCGGCATACAAGAGACCCAGTACTTC	CASSGIQETQYF
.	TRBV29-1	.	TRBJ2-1	TGCAGCGTGGGGGGACAGAGCTCCTACAATGAGCAGTTCTTC	CSVGGQSSYNEQFF
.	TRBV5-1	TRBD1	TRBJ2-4	TGCGCCAGCAGCTCCACCGGGACAGGGGCCAAAAACATTCAGTACTTC	CASSSTGTGAKNIQYF
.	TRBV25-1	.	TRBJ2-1	TGTGCCAGCAGTGACGGCCCTGAGCAGTTCTTC	CASSDGPEQFF
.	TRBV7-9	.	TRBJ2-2	TGTGCCAGCAGCTTAGTCGCCCCCGGGGAGCTGTTTTTT	CASSLVAPGELFF
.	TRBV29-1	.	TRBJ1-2	TGCAGCGTCCAAACGGGTTATGGCTACACCTTC	CSVQTGYGYTF
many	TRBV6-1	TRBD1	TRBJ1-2	TGTGCCGTCAGCGGCGGACAGGGCAATGGCTACACCTTC	CAVSGGQGNGYTF
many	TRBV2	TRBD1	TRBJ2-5	TGTGCCAGCAGCGCCGACAGGGACGAGACCCAGTACTTC	CASSADRDETQYF
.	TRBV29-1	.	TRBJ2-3	TGCAGCGCGGGACACTCCACAGATACGCAGTATTTT	CSAGHSTDTQYF
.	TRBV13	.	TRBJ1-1	TGTGCCAGCACCCAGGGAAGTGGCACTGAAGCTTTCTTT	CASTQGSGTEAFF
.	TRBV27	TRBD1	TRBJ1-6	TGTGCCAGCAGTGGAAGACAGGGAATTGGGTCACCCCTCCACTTT	CASSGRQGIGSPLHF
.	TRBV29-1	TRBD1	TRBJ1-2	TGCAGCGTTGAAGGGTACGTCCAGGGGGACTATGGCTACACCTTC	CSVEGYVQGDYGYTF
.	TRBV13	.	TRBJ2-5	TGTGCCAGCAGCCTTAGGGCACAGCAAGAGACCCAGTACTTC	CASSLRAQQETQYF
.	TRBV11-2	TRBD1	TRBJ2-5	TGTGCCAGCAGCTTAGTGGCAGGGGGCGCGGTTGGGGAGACCCAGTACTTC	CASSLVAGGAVGETQYF
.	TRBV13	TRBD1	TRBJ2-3	TGTGCCAGCAGCATCCGACAGGGCTACAGCACAGATACGCAGTATTTT	CASSIRQGYSTDTQYF
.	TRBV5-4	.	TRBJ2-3	TGTGCCAGCAGCTTGCCAGGGGGGACAGATACGCAGTATTTT	CASSLPGGTDTQYF
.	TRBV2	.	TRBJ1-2	TGTGCCAGCAGTGAAATCGACGGCCTTAACTATGGCTACACCTTC	CASSEIDGLNYGYTF
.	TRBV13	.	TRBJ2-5	TGTGCCAGCACCGAAAGCGGGACAGGTCAAGAGACCCAGTACTTC	CASTESGTGQETQYF
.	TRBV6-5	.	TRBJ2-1	TGTGCCAGCAGTTACTCGGAGGCAGGGCCCTACAATGAGCAGTTCTTC	CASSYSEAGPYNEQFF
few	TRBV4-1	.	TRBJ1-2	TGCGCCAGCAGCCAAGGACAGTATGGCTACACCTTC	CASSQGQYGYTF
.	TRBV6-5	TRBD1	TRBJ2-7	TGTGCCAGCAGCTTCGGGACAGGGGGGACCTACGAGCAGTACTTC	CASSFGTGGTYEQYF
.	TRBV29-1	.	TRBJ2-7	TGCAGCGTTGATGGGCCGGGGGGCGGCGAGCAGTACTTC	CSVDGPGGGEQYF
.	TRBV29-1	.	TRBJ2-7	TGCAGCGTTGCTACAGGCCTGGGGAACGAGCAGTACTTC	CSVATGLGNEQYF
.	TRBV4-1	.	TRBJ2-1	TGCGCCAGCAGCCAAGATCCCAGGGGCAATGAGCAGTTCTTC	CASSQDPRGNEQFF
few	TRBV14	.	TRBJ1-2	TGTGCCAGCAGCCCCGGGACAAGGTGGGGCTACACCTTC	CASSPGTRWGYTF
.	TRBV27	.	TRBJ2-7	TGTGCCAGCAGACTGCAGGGGTGGGGCTCCTACGAGCAGTACTTC	CASRLQGWGSYEQYF
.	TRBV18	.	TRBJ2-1	TGTGCCAGCTCACCTTTAGAAAAGAATCAAGAGCAGTTCTTC	CASSPLEKNQEQFF
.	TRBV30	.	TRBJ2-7	TGTGCCGTGGAGGACAGATACGAGCAGTACTTC	CAVEDRYEQYF
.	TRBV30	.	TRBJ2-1	TGTGCCTGGAGTGCGGGGAACAATGAGCAGTTCTTC	CAWSAGNNEQFF
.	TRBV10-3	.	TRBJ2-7	TGTGCCATCAGTGAGTCCTACTCCTACGAGCAGTACTTC	CAISESYSYEQYF
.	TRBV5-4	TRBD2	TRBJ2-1	TGTGCCAGCAGCCTAGGACTAGAGGAGCAGTTCTTC	CASSLGLEEQFF
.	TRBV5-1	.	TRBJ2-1	TGCGCCAGCAGTGATGGACAGTACAATGAGCAGTTCTTC	CASSDGQYNEQFF
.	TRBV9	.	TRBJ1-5	TGTGCCAGCAGCGGCGGGGGCGGTGGTCAGCCCCAGCATTTT	CASSGGGGGQPQHF
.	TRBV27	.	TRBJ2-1	TGTGCCAGCAGTTTATGGGTGGGCAATGAGCAGTTCTTC	CASSLWVGNEQFF
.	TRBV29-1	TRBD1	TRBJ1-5	TGCAGCGTTGAAGAGGACAGGGATGGGCCCCAGCATTTT	CSVEEDRDGPQHF
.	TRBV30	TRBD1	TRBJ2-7	TGTGCCTTAACGACAGGGTTCTACGAGCAGTACTTC	CALTTGFYEQYF
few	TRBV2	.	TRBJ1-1	TGTGCCAGCAGTGAAACAGGCGCTAACACTGAAGCTTTCTTT	CASSETGANTEAFF
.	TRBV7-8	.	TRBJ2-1	TGTGCCAGCAGCCCCGTCGACAGCCTGGATGAGCAGTTCTTC	CASSPVDSLDEQFF
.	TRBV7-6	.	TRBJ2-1	TGTGCCAGCAGCTTCCCGGAGGGTGAAAACAATGAGCAGTTCTTC	CASSFPEGENNEQFF
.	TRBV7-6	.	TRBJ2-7	TGTGCCAGCAGCCCGCGGGGGCAGGGAGCCGGCGAGCAGTACTTC	CASSPRGQGAGEQYF
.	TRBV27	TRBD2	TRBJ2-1	TGTGCCAGCAGTTTATCGCCGGGACTAGGACTGCCGGTTTACAATGAGCAGTTCTTC	CASSLSPGLGLPVYNEQFF
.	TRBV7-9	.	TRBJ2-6	TGTGCCAGCAGCTCAAACATTATCCGGGACACTGGGGCCAACGTCCTGACTTTC	CASSSNIIRDTGANVLTF
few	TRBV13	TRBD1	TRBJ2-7	TGTGCCAGCACACAGGGGCCATCCTACGAGCAGTACTTC	CASTQGPSYEQYF
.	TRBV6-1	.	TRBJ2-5	TGTGCCAGCACCCCCCGGGGCACGCAAGAGACCCAGTACTTC	CASTPRGTQETQYF
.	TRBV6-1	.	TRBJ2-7	TGTGCCAGCAGTGGTCTCCGACCCTACGAGCAGTACTTC	CASSGLRPYEQYF
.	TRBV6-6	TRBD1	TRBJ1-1	TGTGCCAGCAGTATTCGGACAGGGACTAACACTGAAGCTTTCTTT	CASSIRTGTNTEAFF
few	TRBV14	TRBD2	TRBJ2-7	TGTGCCAGCAGCTACGTGGGAGGGTCCTACGAGCAGTACTTC	CASSYVGGSYEQYF
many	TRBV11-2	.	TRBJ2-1	TGTGCCAGCAGCTTTCGGTCGATGGGTAGCTACAATGAGCAGTTCTTC	CASSFRSMGSYNEQFF
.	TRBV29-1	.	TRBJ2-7	TGCAGCGTTGAAGAGGGCGGCTACGAGCAGTACTTC	CSVEEGGYEQYF
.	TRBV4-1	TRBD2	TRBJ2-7	TGCGCCAGCAGCCAAGGCGGGGGGGGAACCTACGAGCAGTACTTC	CASSQGGGGTYEQYF
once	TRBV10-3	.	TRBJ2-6	TGTGCCGCCGGGGGGGCCAACGTCCTGACTTTC	CAAGGANVLTF
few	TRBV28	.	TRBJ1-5	TGTGCCAGCAGTGGAGACAGCTATAGCAATCAGCCCCAGCATTTT	CASSGDSYSNQPQHF
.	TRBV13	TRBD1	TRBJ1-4	TGTGCCAGCAGCTCCGCAGGGGGCCGGAGTGAAAAACTGTTTTTT	CASSSAGGRSEKLFF